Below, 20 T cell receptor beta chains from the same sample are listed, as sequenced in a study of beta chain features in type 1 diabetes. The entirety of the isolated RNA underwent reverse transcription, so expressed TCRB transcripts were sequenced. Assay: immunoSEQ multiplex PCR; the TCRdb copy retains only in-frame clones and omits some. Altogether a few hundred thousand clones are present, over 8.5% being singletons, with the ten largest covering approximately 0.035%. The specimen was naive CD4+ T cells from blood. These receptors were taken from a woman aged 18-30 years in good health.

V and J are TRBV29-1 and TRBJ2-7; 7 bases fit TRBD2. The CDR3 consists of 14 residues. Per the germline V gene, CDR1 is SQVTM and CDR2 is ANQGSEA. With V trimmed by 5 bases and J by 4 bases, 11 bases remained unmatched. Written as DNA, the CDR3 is TGCAGCGTTTACGTGGGGGGGGGTACTTACGAGCAGTACTTC. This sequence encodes CSVYVGGGTYEQYF.

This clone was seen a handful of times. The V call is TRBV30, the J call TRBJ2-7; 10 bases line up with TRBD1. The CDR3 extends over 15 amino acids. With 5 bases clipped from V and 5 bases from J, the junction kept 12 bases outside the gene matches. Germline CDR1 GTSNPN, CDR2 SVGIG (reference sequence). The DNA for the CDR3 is TGTGCCTGGCGGGACAGGGGCCTGCCAAGCCACGAGCAGTACTTC. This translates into CAWRDRGLPSHEQYF.

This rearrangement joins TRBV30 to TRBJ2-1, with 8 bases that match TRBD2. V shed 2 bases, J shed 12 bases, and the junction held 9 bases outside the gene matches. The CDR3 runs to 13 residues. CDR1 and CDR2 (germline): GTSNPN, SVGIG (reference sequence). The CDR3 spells CAWSPSGSVGQFF. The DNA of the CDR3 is TGTGCCTGGAGTCCTAGCGGGTCGGTTGGGCAGTTCTTC.

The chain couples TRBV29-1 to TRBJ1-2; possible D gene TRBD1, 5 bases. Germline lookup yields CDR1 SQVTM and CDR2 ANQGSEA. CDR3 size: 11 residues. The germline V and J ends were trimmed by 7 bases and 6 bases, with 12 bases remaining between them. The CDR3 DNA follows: TGCAGCGCCGGTGGGGGGAATGGCTACACCTTC. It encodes CSAGGGNGYTF. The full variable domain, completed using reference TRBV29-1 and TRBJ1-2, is SAVISQKPSRDICQRGTSLTIQCQVDSQVTMMFWYRQQPGQSLTLIATANQGSEATYESGFVIDKFPISRPNLTFSTLTVSNMSPEDSSIYLCSAGGGNGYTFGSGTRLTVV.

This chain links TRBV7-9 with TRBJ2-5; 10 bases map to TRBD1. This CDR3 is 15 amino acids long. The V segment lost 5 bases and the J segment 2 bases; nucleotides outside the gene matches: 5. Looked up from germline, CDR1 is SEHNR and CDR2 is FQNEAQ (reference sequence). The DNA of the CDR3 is TGTGCCAGCAGCATCCGGACAGGGGGGCAAGAGACCCAGTACTTC. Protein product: CASSIRTGGQETQYF.

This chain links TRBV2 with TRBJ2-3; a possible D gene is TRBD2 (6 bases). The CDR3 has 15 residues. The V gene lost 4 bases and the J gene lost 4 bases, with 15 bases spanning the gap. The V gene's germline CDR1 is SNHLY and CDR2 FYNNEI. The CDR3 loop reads CASSATRRAADTQYF. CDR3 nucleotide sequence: TGTGCCAGCAGTGCGACTAGGAGGGCCGCAGATACGCAGTATTTT. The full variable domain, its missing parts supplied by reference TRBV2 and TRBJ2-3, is EPEVTQTPSHQVTQMGQEVILRCVPISNHLYFYWYRQILGQKVEFLVSFYNNEISEKSEIFDDQFSVERPDGSNFTLKIRSTKLEDSAMYFCASSATRRAADTQYFGPGTRLTVL.

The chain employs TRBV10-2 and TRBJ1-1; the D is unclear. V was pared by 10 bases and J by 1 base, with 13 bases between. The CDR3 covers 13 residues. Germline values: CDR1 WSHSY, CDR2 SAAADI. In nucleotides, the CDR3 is TGCGCCACTCAATCCACTAAGAACACTGAAGCTTTCTTT. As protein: CATQSTKNTEAFF.

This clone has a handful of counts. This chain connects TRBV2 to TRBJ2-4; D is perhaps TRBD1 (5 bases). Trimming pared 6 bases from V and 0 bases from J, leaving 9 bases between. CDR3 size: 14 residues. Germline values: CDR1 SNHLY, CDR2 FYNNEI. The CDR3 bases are TGTGCCAGCAGGCAGGGATTAGCCAAAAACATTCAGTACTTC. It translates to CASRQGLAKNIQYF.

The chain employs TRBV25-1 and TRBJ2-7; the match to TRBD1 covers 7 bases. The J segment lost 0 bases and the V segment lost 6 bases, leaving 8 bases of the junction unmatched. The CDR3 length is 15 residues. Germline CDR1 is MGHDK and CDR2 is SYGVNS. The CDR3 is CASRGQSRGSYEQYF. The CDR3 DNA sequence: TGTGCCAGCAGGGGACAGTCCCGCGGCTCCTACGAGCAGTACTTC.

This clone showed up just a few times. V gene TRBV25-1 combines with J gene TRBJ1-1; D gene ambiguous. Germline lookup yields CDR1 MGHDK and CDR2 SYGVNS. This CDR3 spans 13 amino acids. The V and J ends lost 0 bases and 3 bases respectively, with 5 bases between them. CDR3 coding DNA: TGTGCCAGCAGTGAATACGGGGACACTGAAGCTTTCTTT. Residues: CASSEYGDTEAFF.

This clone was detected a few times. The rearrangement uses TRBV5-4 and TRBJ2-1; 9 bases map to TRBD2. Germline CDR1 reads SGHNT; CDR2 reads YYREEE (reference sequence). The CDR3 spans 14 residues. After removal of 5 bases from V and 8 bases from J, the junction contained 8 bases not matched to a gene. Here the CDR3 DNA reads TGTGCCAGCAGACATCGGACTAGCGTGGATGAGCAGTTCTTC. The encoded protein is CASRHRTSVDEQFF.

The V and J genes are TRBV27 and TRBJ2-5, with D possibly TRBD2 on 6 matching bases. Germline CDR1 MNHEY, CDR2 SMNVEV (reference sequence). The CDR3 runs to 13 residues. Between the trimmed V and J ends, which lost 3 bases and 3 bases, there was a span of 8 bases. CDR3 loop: CASSFRGKETQYF. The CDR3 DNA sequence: TGTGCCAGCAGTTTCCGGGGGAAAGAGACCCAGTACTTC.

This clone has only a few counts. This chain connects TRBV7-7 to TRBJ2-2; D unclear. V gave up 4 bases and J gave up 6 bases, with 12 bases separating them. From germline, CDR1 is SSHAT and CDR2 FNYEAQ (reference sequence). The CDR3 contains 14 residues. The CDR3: CASSSQVGPGELFF. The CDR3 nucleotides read TGTGCCAGCAGCTCTCAAGTGGGCCCCGGGGAGCTGTTTTTT.

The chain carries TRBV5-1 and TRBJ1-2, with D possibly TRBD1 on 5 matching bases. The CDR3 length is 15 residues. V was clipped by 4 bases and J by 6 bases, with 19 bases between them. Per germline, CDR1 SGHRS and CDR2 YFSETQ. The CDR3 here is CASSLLPLGGNGYTF. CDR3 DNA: TGCGCCAGCAGCCTCCTCCCGCTGGGGGGTAATGGCTACACCTTC.

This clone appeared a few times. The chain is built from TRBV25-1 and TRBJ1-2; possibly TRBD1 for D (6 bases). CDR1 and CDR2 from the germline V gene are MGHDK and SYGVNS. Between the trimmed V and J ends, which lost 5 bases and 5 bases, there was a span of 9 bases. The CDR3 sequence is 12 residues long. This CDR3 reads CASSRTGYGYTF. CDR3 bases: TGTGCCAGCAGTCGAACAGGGTATGGCTACACCTTC.

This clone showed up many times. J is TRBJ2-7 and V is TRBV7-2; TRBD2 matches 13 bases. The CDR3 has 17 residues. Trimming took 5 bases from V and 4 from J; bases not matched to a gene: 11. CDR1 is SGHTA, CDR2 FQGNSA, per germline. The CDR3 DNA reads TGTGCCAGCAGCACAACGGGACTAGCGGGATATCCTTACGAGCAGTACTTC. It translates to CASSTTGLAGYPYEQYF.

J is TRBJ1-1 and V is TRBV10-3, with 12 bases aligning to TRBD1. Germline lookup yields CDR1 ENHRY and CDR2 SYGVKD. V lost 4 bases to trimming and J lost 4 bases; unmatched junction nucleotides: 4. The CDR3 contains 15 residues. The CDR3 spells CAISGDRGPGTEAFF. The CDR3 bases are TGTGCCATCAGTGGGGACAGGGGGCCGGGCACTGAAGCTTTCTTT.

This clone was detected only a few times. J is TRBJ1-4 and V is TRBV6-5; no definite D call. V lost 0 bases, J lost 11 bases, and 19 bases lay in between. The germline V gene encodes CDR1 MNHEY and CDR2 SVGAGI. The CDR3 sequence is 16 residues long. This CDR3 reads CASSYSFAETSGKLFF. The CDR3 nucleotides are TGTGCCAGCAGTTACTCTTTCGCGGAGACCTCCGGCAAACTGTTTTTT.

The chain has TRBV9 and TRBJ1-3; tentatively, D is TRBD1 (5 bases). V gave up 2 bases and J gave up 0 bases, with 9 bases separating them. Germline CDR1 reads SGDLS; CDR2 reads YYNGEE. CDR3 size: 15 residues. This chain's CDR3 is CASSVGGTSGNTIYF. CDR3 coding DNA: TGTGCCAGCAGCGTCGGGGGAACCTCTGGAAACACCATATATTTT.

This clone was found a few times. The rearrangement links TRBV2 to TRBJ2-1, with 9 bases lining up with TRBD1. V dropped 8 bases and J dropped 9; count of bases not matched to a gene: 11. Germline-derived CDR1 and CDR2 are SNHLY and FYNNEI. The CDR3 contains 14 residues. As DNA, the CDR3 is TGTGCCAGCGGGGACAGGGCGTCCGTGAGTGAGCAGTTCTTC. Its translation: CASGDRASVSEQFF. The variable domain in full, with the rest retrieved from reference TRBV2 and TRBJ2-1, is EPEVTQTPSHQVTQMGQEVILRCVPISNHLYFYWYRQILGQKVEFLVSFYNNEISEKSEIFDDQFSVERPDGSNFTLKIRSTKLEDSAMYFCASGDRASVSEQFFGPGTRLTVL.